This T cell receptor (beta chain) was identified in a study of blood T cell repertoires in COVID-19. Measured with immunoSEQ multiplex PCR; TCRdb has only the in-frame clones, and not every one. The sample lists approximately 180,000 clones, 65% to 85% occurring once. Seattle's cohort entered during active infection and was followed longitudinally. Between the trimmed V and J ends, which lost 4 bases and 10 bases, there was a span of 12 bases. This CDR3 has 12 residues. Germline values: CDR1 SGDLS, CDR2 YYNGEE. The source of this sequence is a middle-aged woman with COVID-19, enrolled during active disease. The sample taken for sequencing was peripheral blood. The chain uses TRBV9 and TRBJ2-1; D perhaps matches TRBD1 (5 bases). CDR3 DNA sequence: TGTGCCAGCAGCTTCCCAAGACAGGAGCAGTTCTTC. Its protein product is CASSFPRQEQFF.